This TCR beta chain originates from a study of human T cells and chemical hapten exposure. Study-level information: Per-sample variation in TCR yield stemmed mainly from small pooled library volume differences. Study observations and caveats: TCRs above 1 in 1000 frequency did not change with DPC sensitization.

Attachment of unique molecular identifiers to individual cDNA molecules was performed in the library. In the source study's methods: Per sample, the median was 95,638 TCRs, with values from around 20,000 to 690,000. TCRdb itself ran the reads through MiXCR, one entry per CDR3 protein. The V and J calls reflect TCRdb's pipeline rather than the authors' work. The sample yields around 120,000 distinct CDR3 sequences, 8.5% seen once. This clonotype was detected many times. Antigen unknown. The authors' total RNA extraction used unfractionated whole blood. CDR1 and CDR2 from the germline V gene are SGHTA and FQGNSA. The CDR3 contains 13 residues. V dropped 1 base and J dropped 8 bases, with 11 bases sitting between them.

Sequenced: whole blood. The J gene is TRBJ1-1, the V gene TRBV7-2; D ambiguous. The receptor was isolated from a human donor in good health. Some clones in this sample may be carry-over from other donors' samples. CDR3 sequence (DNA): TGTGCCAGCAGCTTAGTCATCCGGGCAGAAGCTTTCTTT. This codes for CASSLVIRAEAFF.